These T cell receptor beta chains were read from a single sample in a study of human T cells and chemical hapten exposure. TCRdb fed the RACE reads into MiXCR, producing one record per CDR3 protein. The sample holds roughly 100,000 distinct CDR3 sequences, 10% to 14% seen once. The sample in question was whole blood, obtained in connection with sensitization to the hapten diphenylcyclopropenone (DPC). The receptor source for this set is a woman aged 60-75 years with alopecia areata. Some clones in this sample may be carry-over from other donors' samples. Both conserved end residues are part of each CDR3. The D gene is left open where the match is weak. Only part of the rows carry a size: once, few, many, or a class if the clone is expanded.

TRBJ2-1 - TRBV27 - CASQGAGAHNEQFF TGTGCCAGTCAGGGGGCGGGGGCCCACAATGAGCAGTTCTTC
TRBJ1-3 many TRBV5-1 - CASSSTGIGNTIYF TGCGCCAGCAGCTCGACCGGGATCGGAAACACCATATATTTT
TRBJ1-2 many TRBV20-1 TRBD1 CSARAIITGGGYGYTF TGCAGTGCTAGAGCTATAATAACAGGGGGTGGCTATGGCTACACCTTC
TRBJ2-3 many TRBV11-2 TRBD2 CASSLALSGRGVDTQYF TGTGCCAGCAGCTTAGCCCTATCCGGACGGGGGGTAGATACGCAGTATTTT
TRBJ2-7 few TRBV5-6 - CASSSVIGEQYF TGTGCCAGCAGCTCCGTAATTGGTGAGCAGTACTTC
TRBJ1-2 many TRBV7-9 - CASSLVPQGPNYGYTF TGTGCCAGCAGCTTAGTCCCCCAGGGGCCTAACTATGGCTACACCTTC
TRBJ2-3 - TRBV5-1 - CASSFRRAAPADTQYF TGCGCCAGCAGCTTCAGGAGGGCTGCTCCGGCAGATACGCAGTATTTT
TRBJ2-5 - TRBV12-3/TRBV12-4 TRBD1 CASREGGLQETQYF TGTGCCAGCAGAGAAGGGGGCCTCCAAGAGACCCAGTACTTC
TRBJ1-1 - TRBV30 - CAWRNTEAFF TGTGCCTGGAGGAACACTGAAGCTTTCTTT
TRBJ2-1 few TRBV27 TRBD2 CASSLTAGGYNEQFF TGTGCCAGCAGTTTAACCGCGGGGGGGTACAATGAGCAGTTCTTC
TRBJ2-1 few TRBV11-2 TRBD2 CASSPSRLAGLYNEQFF TGTGCCAGCAGCCCCTCAAGGCTAGCGGGACTTTACAATGAGCAGTTCTTC
TRBJ1-1 many TRBV11-2 TRBD1 CASSTYRGYYTEAFF TGTGCCAGCAGCACCTACAGGGGTTATTACACTGAAGCTTTCTTT
TRBJ2-1 many TRBV5-1 - CASSLTKVGNEQFF TGCGCCAGCAGCTTGACTAAAGTCGGCAATGAGCAGTTCTTC
TRBJ2-7 many TRBV4-1 - CASSQGGWDGYEQYF TGCGCCAGCAGCCAGGGCGGGTGGGATGGATACGAGCAGTACTTC
TRBJ2-3 many TRBV12-3/TRBV12-4 - CASSTPITGRGFTDTQYF TGTGCCAGCAGTACGCCTATAACGGGAAGAGGCTTCACAGATACGCAGTATTTT
TRBJ2-1 - TRBV11-3 TRBD2 CASSSPRWVAGGGNRYNEQFF TGTGCCAGCAGCTCCCCCCGGTGGGTAGCGGGGGGGGGGAACCGCTACAATGAGCAGTTCTTC
TRBJ2-3 - TRBV29-1 - CSVDTRLTDTQYF TGCAGCGTAGACACTAGATTAACAGATACGCAGTATTTT
TRBJ1-5 few TRBV9 - CASSPSEGGGGQPQHF TGTGCCAGCAGCCCCAGCGAGGGTGGGGGCGGTCAGCCCCAGCATTTT
TRBJ2-1 - TRBV28 - CASSFGGSSYNEQFF TGTGCCAGCAGTTTCGGGGGAAGCTCCTACAATGAGCAGTTCTTC
TRBJ2-7 few TRBV28 - CASSLSGIYEQYF TGTGCCAGCAGTTTGTCGGGGATCTACGAGCAGTACTTC
TRBJ2-7 many TRBV5-5 - CASSLTGVAYEQYF TGTGCCAGCAGCTTAACCGGGGTAGCCTACGAGCAGTACTTC
TRBJ2-3 many TRBV15 - CATSRDGGRSADTQYF TGTGCCACCAGCAGAGATGGGGGGAGGTCGGCAGATACGCAGTATTTT